This T cell receptor beta chain was obtained from a study of beta chain features in type 1 diabetes. General study results and limits: These data did not resolve whether HLA type affects TCRB rearrangement.

The CDR3 length is 13 residues. V lost 2 bases and J 3 bases, leaving 9 bases between the germline ends. Germline loops: CDR1 SGHDT, CDR2 YYEEEE. Expressed TCRB transcripts got sequenced, as all isolated RNA was reverse transcribed. The protocol was immunoSEQ multiplex PCR, while the TCRdb copy is restricted to in-frame clones and leaves out a portion. The repertoire has more than 300,000 clones, approximately 12% of them found once; the top ten carry around 0.015%. This clone was counted a few times. Its antigen is as yet unknown. Sequencing input: naive CD4+ T cells from blood. The V and J genes are TRBV5-6 and TRBJ2-7; D is ambiguous. The clonotype originates from a man aged 18 to 30 in good health. CDR3 in amino acids: CASSLRRSYEQYF. The CDR3 coding sequence is TGTGCCAGCAGCTTACGGCGGAGCTACGAGCAGTACTTC.